Listed here is a single T cell receptor (beta chain). Antigen: not known. Primed by a sample-barcoded 5' primer and a J-beta primer mix, a second PCR proceeded for about 6 to 11 cycles. MiXCR was run by TCRdb on the 5' RACE reads, yielding one entry per CDR3 protein. Of approximately 900,000 distinct CDR3 sequences in the sample, 25% to 35% were seen once. The entry originates in a study of blood T cells in healthy people across ages. Study-level findings and limits: When set beside aged donors, long-lived donors presented more naive CD4+ cells and higher diversity.

The CDR3 runs 17 residues. CDR1 is LGHDT and CDR2 is YNNKEL in the germline V gene (reference sequence). After removal of 0 bases from V and 1 base from J, the junction contained 7 bases not matched to a gene. The data also belong to a second study, concerning T cells of mothers and their children. From that second work: Overlap measured in related mother-child pairs was slightly, non-significantly higher than in unrelated pairs.

The V and J genes are TRBV3-1 and TRBJ2-3, with 7 nucleotides matching TRBD2. Sequenced: blood. The clonotype originates from a middle-aged woman in good health. In nucleotides, the CDR3 is TGTGCCAGCAGCCAAGACCTCCTCAGCGGGGGCACAGATACGCAGTATTTT. It encodes CASSQDLLSGGTDTQYF.